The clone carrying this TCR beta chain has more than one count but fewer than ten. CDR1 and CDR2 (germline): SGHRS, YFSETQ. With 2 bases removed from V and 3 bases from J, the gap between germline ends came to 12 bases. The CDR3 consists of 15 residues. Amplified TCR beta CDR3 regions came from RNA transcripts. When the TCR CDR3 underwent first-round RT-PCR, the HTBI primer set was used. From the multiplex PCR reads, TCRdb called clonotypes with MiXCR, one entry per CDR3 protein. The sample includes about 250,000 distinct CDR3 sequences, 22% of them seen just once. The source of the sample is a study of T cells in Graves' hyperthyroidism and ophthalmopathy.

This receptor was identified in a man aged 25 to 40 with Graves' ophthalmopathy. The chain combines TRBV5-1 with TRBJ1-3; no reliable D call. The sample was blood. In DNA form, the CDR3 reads TGCGCCAGCAGCTTCGATCGGGGTAGTGGAAACACCATATATTTT. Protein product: CASSFDRGSGNTIYF. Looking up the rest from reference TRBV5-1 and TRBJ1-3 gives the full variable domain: KAGVTQTPRYLIKTRGQQVTLSCSPISGHRSVSWYQQTPGQGLQFLFEYFSETQRNKGNFPGRFSGRQFSNSRSEMNVSTLELGDSALYLCASSFDRGSGNTIYFGEGSWLTVV.